The 24 T cell receptor beta chains listed next were all sequenced from one sample in a study of blood T cell repertoires in COVID-19. TCRdb's table, derived via immunoSEQ multiplex PCR, lists solely in-frame clones and lacks some. The sample has some 96,000 clones, 90% seen once. Sequencing input: peripheral blood. The receptors were gathered from a man in his 60s with acute or convalescent COVID-19.

The gene calls are TRBV4-1 and TRBJ1-2, with D perhaps matching TRBD1 (5 bases). CDR3 length equals 15 residues. CDR1 MGHRA and CDR2 YSYEKL come from the germline V gene. V lost 3 bases and J 0 bases, leaving 11 bases between the germline ends. The CDR3 sequence is CASSHLQEPNYGYTF. The CDR3 DNA is TGCGCCAGCAGCCACCTACAGGAGCCTAACTATGGCTACACCTTC.

The chain couples TRBV7-2 to TRBJ1-5; D ambiguous. Germline assignment: CDR1 SGHTA and CDR2 FQGNSA. The CDR3 contains 13 residues. Trimming took 2 bases from V and 4 from J, leaving 6 bases between them. CDR3 loop: CASSLSGNQPQHF. DNA for the CDR3: TGTGCCAGCAGCTTAAGCGGGAATCAGCCCCAGCATTTT.

The CDR3 sequence is CASSPQGRGGEAFF. CDR3 nucleotides: TGTGCCAGCAGTCCACAGGGCCGAGGCGGTGAAGCTTTCTTT. This chain links TRBV7-8 with TRBJ1-1, with D possibly TRBD1 on 6 matching bases. The CDR3 length is 14 residues. Germline assignment: CDR1 SGHVS and CDR2 FQNEAQ. V dropped 6 bases and J dropped 7 bases, with 18 bases sitting between them. Based on the CDR3 plus reference TRBV7-8 and TRBJ1-1, the full variable domain is GAGVSQSPRYKVAKRGQDVALRCDPISGHVSLFWYQQALGQGPEFLTYFQNEAQLDKSGLPSDRFFAERPEGSVSTLKIQRTQQEDSAVYLCASSPQGRGGEAFFGQGTRLTVV.

This sequence joins TRBV19 and TRBJ1-5; D gene uncertain. CDR3 length: 13 residues. V was shortened by 6 bases and J by 4 bases, with 10 bases between the two germline ends. Germline lookup yields CDR1 LNHDA and CDR2 SQIVND (reference sequence). As DNA, the CDR3 is TGTGCCAGTAGAAACACCCTTAATCAGCCCCAGCATTTT. As protein: CASRNTLNQPQHF.

The DNA for the CDR3 is TGTGCCAGTAGTATAGACCAGGGGTACGAGCAGTACTTC. Amino acids: CASSIDQGYEQYF. The rearrangement uses TRBV19 and TRBJ2-7; the D gene is possibly TRBD1 (6 bases). The CDR3 extends over 13 amino acids. Germline lookup yields CDR1 LNHDA and CDR2 SQIVND (reference sequence). Trimming pared 0 bases from V and 4 bases from J, leaving 7 bases between.

The chain combines TRBV4-1 with TRBJ1-2; D may be TRBD1 (6 bases). Between the trimmed V and J ends, which lost 1 base and 8 bases, there was a span of 23 bases. CDR1 MGHRA and CDR2 YSYEKL come from the germline V gene. The CDR3 is 17 residues long. CDR3 in amino acids: CASSQVPLIRGIGGYTF. In nucleotides, the CDR3 is TGCGCCAGCAGCCAAGTCCCCTTAATCAGGGGAATAGGGGGCTACACCTTC.

CDR3 in DNA: TGTGCCAGCAGCCCACAGGTGAAGAACACTGAAGCTTTCTTT. Its translation: CASSPQVKNTEAFF. This chain uses TRBV5-8 with TRBJ1-1, with D perhaps matching TRBD1 (5 bases). Germline V gives CDR1 SGHTS, CDR2 YDEGEE. V lost 4 bases, J lost 1 base, and 11 bases lay in between. The CDR3 is 14 amino acids.

The CDR3 nucleotides read TGTGCCATCAGTGCCGCACAGGGGGCGGGGGGCTACACCTTC. Residues: CAISAAQGAGGYTF. V and J are TRBV10-3 and TRBJ1-2; the match to TRBD1 covers 9 bases. The CDR3 length is 14 residues. Trimming removed 4 bases from V and 8 bases from J; junction bases left unmatched: 8. Germline loops: CDR1 ENHRY, CDR2 SYGVKD.

This clone was observed once. The chain recombines TRBV15 with TRBJ1-2; TRBD1 matches at 10 bases. The length of the CDR3 is 16 residues. The junction had 11 bases not matched to a gene; V was cut back by 3 bases and J by 7 bases. Germline CDR1 and CDR2: LNHNV and YYDKDF (reference sequence). The CDR3 DNA is TGTGCCACCAGCAGCAACTCATACGGGACAGGGGCTGGCTACACCTTC. Translating gives CATSSNSYGTGAGYTF.

The genes are TRBV9 and TRBJ2-5, with 9 nucleotides matching TRBD2. There are 16 residues in the CDR3. After removal of 4 bases from V and 5 bases from J, the junction contained 12 bases not matched to a gene. Germline lookup yields CDR1 SGDLS and CDR2 YYNGEE. CDR3 coding DNA: TGTGCCAGCAGCCCCCTTCAGGGACTAGCTCTCGAGACCCAGTACTTC. Its translation is CASSPLQGLALETQYF.

The CDR3 bases are TGTGCCAGCACCAGGGGTGAAGGCTACACCTTC. This codes for CASTRGEGYTF. The chain links TRBV4-2 to TRBJ1-2, with a weak D call TRBD1 (6 bases). The CDR3 totals 11 residues. V was clipped by 7 bases and J by 8 bases, with 11 bases between them. Germline loops: CDR1 LGHNA, CDR2 YNFKEQ.

The genes are TRBV28 and TRBJ1-5; 7 bases align to TRBD1. The junction had 8 bases not matched to a gene; V was cut back by 5 bases and J by 4 bases. Germline-derived CDR1 and CDR2 are MDHEN and SYDVKM. The CDR3 covers 15 residues. The CDR3 bases are TGTGCCAGCAGTCCCCGGACAGGAGGGAATCAGCCCCAGCATTTT. Translated: CASSPRTGGNQPQHF.

This CDR3 reads CASSSRTGFYAEAFF. The CDR3 nucleotides read TGTGCCAGCAGCTCACGGACAGGGTTTTACGCTGAAGCTTTCTTT. This chain uses TRBV5-6 with TRBJ1-1; the match to TRBD1 covers 8 bases. V shed 3 bases, J shed 6 bases, and the junction held 10 bases outside the gene matches. CDR1 SGHDT and CDR2 YYEEEE come from the germline V gene. The CDR3 consists of 15 residues.

This chain links TRBV3-1 (or the pseudogene TRBV3-2) with TRBJ1-1; TRBD1 aligns across 7 bases. Germline CDR1 LGHDT, CDR2 YNNKEL (reference sequence). The ends lost 4 bases at V and 7 bases at J; junction bases unmatched: 3. There are 12 residues in the CDR3. The chain's CDR3 is CASSLRQGEAFF. The CDR3 DNA reads TGTGCCAGCAGCCTACGACAGGGTGAAGCTTTCTTT.

The chain recombines TRBV5-1 with TRBJ1-4; 7 bases map to TRBD1. CDR1 and CDR2 (germline): SGHRS, YFSETQ. The V and J ends lost 0 bases and 7 bases, in that order; junction bases with no gene match: 6. The CDR3 extends over 15 amino acids. This chain's CDR3 is CASSLEGAKGEKLFF. Here the CDR3 DNA reads TGCGCCAGCAGCTTGGAGGGGGCTAAGGGTGAAAAACTGTTTTTT.

This chain joins TRBV7-8 and TRBJ1-3; 10 bases are a match to TRBD1. V dropped 3 bases and J dropped 3; count of bases not matched to a gene: 8. CDR1 and CDR2 from the germline V gene are SGHVS and FQNEAQ. The CDR3 length is 17 residues. The CDR3 DNA follows: TGTGCCAGCAGCTTTTTGGGCCGGGACAGGGGTGGAAACACCATATATTTT. Amino acid sequence: CASSFLGRDRGGNTIYF.

The chain uses TRBV5-1 and TRBJ1-6; weak D call: TRBD1 (5 bases). CDR3 size: 14 residues. V was clipped by 3 bases and J by 6 bases, with 10 bases between them. The germline gives CDR1 SGHRS, CDR2 YFSETQ. The DNA of the CDR3 is TGCGCCAGCAGCTCGGGGGACGGTAATTCACCCCTCCACTTT. Protein: CASSSGDGNSPLHF.

The chain joins TRBV7-9 to TRBJ2-5, with D unresolved. Per the germline V gene, CDR1 is SEHNR and CDR2 is FQNEAQ (reference sequence). This CDR3 has 16 residues. Trimming left V 1 base short and J 0 bases short, with 12 bases between. The CDR3 coding sequence is TGTGCCAGCAGCTTAGTTGTACGGCGGTACCAAGAGACCCAGTACTTC. This translates into CASSLVVRRYQETQYF.

The chain carries TRBV18 and TRBJ2-2; D perhaps matches TRBD2 (5 bases). The CDR3 length is 15 residues. Germline V gene sequence: CDR1 KGHSH, CDR2 LQKENI. The V gene lost 0 bases and the J gene lost 5 bases, with 10 bases spanning the gap. CDR3 residues: CASSPPSRGTGELFF. The DNA for the CDR3 is TGTGCCAGCTCACCACCGTCTAGAGGGACCGGGGAGCTGTTTTTT.

This clone was detected only a few times. The genes are TRBV2 and TRBJ1-1; D unresolved. This CDR3 spans 14 amino acids. Germline V gene sequence: CDR1 SNHLY, CDR2 FYNNEI. V was pared by 6 bases and J by 1 base, with 12 bases between. The CDR3 region has the DNA TGTGCCAGCAGCGCCCAACTCACGAACACTGAAGCTTTCTTT. It encodes CASSAQLTNTEAFF.

The chain links TRBV5-1 to TRBJ2-3, with D possibly being TRBD2 (7 bases). This CDR3 has 16 amino acids. CDR1 SGHRS and CDR2 YFSETQ come from the germline V gene. Trimming left V 4 bases short and J 4 bases short, with 19 bases between. The CDR3 loop reads CASSRSGGGGPDTQYF. DNA for the CDR3: TGCGCCAGCAGCCGATCTGGAGGCGGGGGCCCAGATACGCAGTATTTT.

V usage is TRBV5-1 and J usage is TRBJ2-5; possibly TRBD1 for D (5 bases). Trimming took 0 bases from V and 0 from J, leaving 9 bases between them. Germline loops: CDR1 SGHRS, CDR2 YFSETQ. The CDR3 is 15 amino acids. CDR3 nucleotides: TGCGCCAGCAGCTTGGCTGGACACCACCAAGAGACCCAGTACTTC. This codes for CASSLAGHHQETQYF.

The chain employs TRBV5-1 and TRBJ2-1; the match to TRBD2 covers 8 bases. Trimming cost V 7 bases and J 8 bases; bases outside gene matches: 11. Germline CDR1 reads SGHRS; CDR2 reads YFSETQ. The CDR3 has 14 residues. This CDR3 reads CASADPGGSDEQFF. The CDR3 DNA is TGCGCCAGCGCGGACCCGGGGGGGAGCGATGAGCAGTTCTTC.

J is TRBJ1-2 and V is TRBV27, with 7 bases matching TRBD1. Trimming removed 8 bases from V and 2 bases from J; junction bases left unmatched: 8. Per germline, CDR1 MNHEY and CDR2 SMNVEV (reference sequence). CDR3 length: 14 amino acids. CDR3 nucleotides: TGTGCCAGCCGAGGGGGACAGTGGAACTATGGCTACACCTTC. This sequence encodes CASRGGQWNYGYTF.